A selection of T cell receptor beta chains follows, all from one sample in a study of blood T cell repertoires in COVID-19. The data were produced by immunoSEQ multiplex PCR, yet TCRdb's version contains in-frame clones alone and is incomplete. The sample contains roughly 170,000 clones, about 85% of which appear only once. The specimen sequenced was peripheral blood. These receptors were obtained from a man in his 60s with acute or convalescent COVID-19. The CDR3 runs from the conserved cysteine through the conserved F or W. A D gene is named only where the DNA matches it firmly. The size of a clone is reported for some rows only, either as once, few or many, or as a class for expanded clones.

V gene: TRBV3-1/TRBV3-2
D gene: TRBD1
clone size: -
J gene: TRBJ2-1
CDR3 protein: CASSLTGANEQFF
CDR3 DNA: TGTGCCAGCAGCCTCACAGGGGCGAATGAGCAGTTCTTC

V gene: TRBV7-6
D gene: -
clone size: -
J gene: TRBJ1-5
CDR3 protein: CASSPGGASNQPQHF
CDR3 DNA: TGTGCCAGCAGCCCTGGAGGAGCTAGCAATCAGCCCCAGCATTTT

V gene: TRBV5-1
D gene: TRBD2
clone size: -
J gene: TRBJ2-3
CDR3 protein: CASSLGEGDTQYF
CDR3 DNA: TGCGCCAGCAGCTTGGGGGAGGGAGATACGCAGTATTTT

V gene: TRBV7-2
D gene: -
clone size: -
J gene: TRBJ1-6
CDR3 protein: CASSLTAYNSPLHF
CDR3 DNA: TGTGCCAGCAGCTTGACAGCCTATAATTCACCCCTCCACTTT

V gene: TRBV29-1
D gene: -
clone size: -
J gene: TRBJ2-6
CDR3 protein: CSVESTVGANVLTF
CDR3 DNA: TGCAGCGTTGAAAGTACGGTCGGGGCCAACGTCCTGACTTTC

V gene: TRBV7-6
D gene: -
clone size: -
J gene: TRBJ2-2
CDR3 protein: CASSLGRTHTGELFF
CDR3 DNA: TGTGCCAGCAGCTTAGGCCGGACACACACCGGGGAGCTGTTTTTT

V gene: TRBV6-5
D gene: -
clone size: once
J gene: TRBJ1-3
CDR3 protein: CASSYRGDAIYF
CDR3 DNA: TGTGCCAGCAGTTACAGGGGTGATGCCATATATTTT

V gene: TRBV19
D gene: TRBD1
clone size: -
J gene: TRBJ1-5
CDR3 protein: CASSSGTGESQPQHF
CDR3 DNA: TGTGCCAGTAGCTCCGGGACAGGGGAGAGTCAGCCCCAGCATTTT

V gene: TRBV5-5
D gene: -
clone size: -
J gene: TRBJ2-3
CDR3 protein: CASSLDAGRTDTQYF
CDR3 DNA: TGTGCCAGCAGCTTGGACGCGGGGCGGACAGATACGCAGTATTTT

V gene: TRBV27
D gene: -
clone size: -
J gene: TRBJ1-4
CDR3 protein: CASSPFWAPTNEKLFF
CDR3 DNA: TGTGCCAGCAGTCCCTTTTGGGCACCAACTAATGAAAAACTGTTTTTT

V gene: TRBV6-2/TRBV6-3
D gene: TRBD1
clone size: -
J gene: TRBJ1-1
CDR3 protein: CASSYSPGQIAKTEAFF
CDR3 DNA: TGTGCCAGCAGTTACTCACCGGGACAGATTGCAAAGACTGAAGCTTTCTTT

V gene: TRBV9
D gene: -
clone size: -
J gene: TRBJ1-2
CDR3 protein: CASRQGAAF
CDR3 DNA: TGTGCCAGCAGACAGGGCGCGGCCTTC

V gene: TRBV27
D gene: TRBD1
clone size: -
J gene: TRBJ1-2
CDR3 protein: CASRGQGAYGYTF
CDR3 DNA: TGTGCCAGCAGGGGACAGGGGGCGTATGGCTACACCTTC

V gene: TRBV5-5
D gene: -
clone size: -
J gene: TRBJ2-7
CDR3 protein: CASSFYSYEQYF
CDR3 DNA: TGTGCCAGCAGCTTCTACAGCTACGAGCAGTACTTC

V gene: TRBV24-1
D gene: -
clone size: -
J gene: TRBJ1-5
CDR3 protein: CATSDSGQDYNQPQHF
CDR3 DNA: TGTGCCACCAGTGATTCAGGCCAGGACTACAATCAGCCCCAGCATTTT

V gene: TRBV5-1
D gene: -
clone size: -
J gene: TRBJ1-6
CDR3 protein: CASSLVAPHNSPLHF
CDR3 DNA: TGCGCCAGCAGCTTGGTAGCACCCCATAATTCACCCCTCCACTTT

V gene: TRBV5-1
D gene: -
clone size: -
J gene: TRBJ2-2
CDR3 protein: CASSPDMSNTGELFF
CDR3 DNA: TGCGCCAGCAGCCCGGACATGTCGAACACCGGGGAGCTGTTTTTT

V gene: TRBV3-1/TRBV3-2
D gene: TRBD2
clone size: -
J gene: TRBJ2-5
CDR3 protein: CASSQLSGGDARETQYF
CDR3 DNA: TGTGCCAGCAGCCAATTAAGCGGGGGGGACGCCCGAGAGACCCAGTACTTC

V gene: TRBV27
D gene: -
clone size: -
J gene: TRBJ2-5
CDR3 protein: CASSLWAGMMKTQYF
CDR3 DNA: TGTGCCAGCAGTTTATGGGCAGGGATGATGAAGACCCAGTACTTC

V gene: TRBV7-9
D gene: -
clone size: few
J gene: TRBJ1-1
CDR3 protein: CASSLNTEAFF
CDR3 DNA: TGTGCCAGCAGCCTTAACACTGAAGCTTTCTTT

V gene: TRBV5-1
D gene: -
clone size: -
J gene: TRBJ1-6
CDR3 protein: CASSLGGATPLHF
CDR3 DNA: TGCGCCAGCAGCTTAGGCGGAGCGACACCCCTCCACTTT

V gene: TRBV7-9
D gene: -
clone size: -
J gene: TRBJ1-2
CDR3 protein: CASSPPANYGYTF
CDR3 DNA: TGTGCCAGCAGCCCGCCTGCGAACTATGGCTACACCTTC

V gene: TRBV7-9
D gene: -
clone size: once
J gene: TRBJ1-4
CDR3 protein: CASSLAAGASLEKLFF
CDR3 DNA: TGTGCCAGCAGCTTAGCGGCGGGCGCATCCCTTGAAAAACTGTTTTTT

V gene: TRBV6-1
D gene: TRBD1
clone size: -
J gene: TRBJ2-6
CDR3 protein: CASSDGQGGPGANVLTF
CDR3 DNA: TGTGCCAGCAGTGATGGACAGGGTGGCCCTGGGGCCAACGTCCTGACTTTC

V gene: TRBV5-1
D gene: TRBD1
clone size: -
J gene: TRBJ2-7
CDR3 protein: CASSHLPGQGANDEQYF
CDR3 DNA: TGCGCCAGCAGCCACCTACCGGGACAGGGGGCAAACGACGAGCAGTACTTC

V gene: TRBV19
D gene: -
clone size: once
J gene: TRBJ2-6
CDR3 protein: CASTSIGRAGANVLTF
CDR3 DNA: TGTGCCAGTACCAGCATAGGCAGGGCTGGGGCCAACGTCCTGACTTTC

V gene: TRBV5-1
D gene: TRBD1
clone size: -
J gene: TRBJ1-3
CDR3 protein: CASSLAGTGAGNTIYF
CDR3 DNA: TGCGCCAGCAGCCTTGCTGGGACAGGGGCTGGAAACACCATATATTTT

V gene: TRBV7-2
D gene: -
clone size: -
J gene: TRBJ2-1
CDR3 protein: CASSRTPGRYNEQFF
CDR3 DNA: TGTGCCAGCAGCCGCACACCAGGGCGGTACAATGAGCAGTTCTTC

V gene: TRBV9
D gene: -
clone size: -
J gene: TRBJ1-3
CDR3 protein: CASSAEGNTIYF
CDR3 DNA: TGTGCCAGCAGCGCTGAGGGAAACACCATATATTTT

V gene: TRBV19
D gene: -
clone size: once
J gene: TRBJ2-5
CDR3 protein: CASSTPGQLQETQYF
CDR3 DNA: TGTGCCAGTAGTACACCGGGACAACTACAAGAGACCCAGTACTTC

V gene: TRBV2
D gene: -
clone size: -
J gene: TRBJ1-5
CDR3 protein: CASSEQRSGREPQHF
CDR3 DNA: TGTGCCAGCAGTGAACAACGATCAGGGCGAGAGCCCCAGCATTTT

V gene: TRBV18
D gene: -
clone size: -
J gene: TRBJ1-3
CDR3 protein: CASSLDSQQVGNTIYF
CDR3 DNA: TGTGCCAGCTCATTGGACAGCCAACAAGTTGGAAACACCATATATTTT

V gene: TRBV9
D gene: TRBD1
clone size: -
J gene: TRBJ1-3
CDR3 protein: CASSVWTGGFGNTIYF
CDR3 DNA: TGTGCCAGCAGCGTTTGGACAGGGGGCTTTGGAAACACCATATATTTT

V gene: TRBV10-3
D gene: TRBD1
clone size: -
J gene: TRBJ1-2
CDR3 protein: CATEQGEDYGYTF
CDR3 DNA: TGTGCCACCGAACAGGGGGAGGACTATGGCTACACCTTC

V gene: TRBV5-1
D gene: -
clone size: -
J gene: TRBJ1-2
CDR3 protein: CASSLDPENYGYTF
CDR3 DNA: TGCGCCAGCAGCTTGGATCCGGAGAACTATGGCTACACCTTC

V gene: TRBV13
D gene: -
clone size: once
J gene: TRBJ1-2
CDR3 protein: CASSTTGGVYGYTF
CDR3 DNA: TGTGCCAGCAGTACGACAGGTGGGGTCTATGGCTACACCTTC

V gene: TRBV10-3
D gene: -
clone size: -
J gene: TRBJ1-5
CDR3 protein: CAISGRQASNQPQHF
CDR3 DNA: TGTGCCATCAGTGGACGACAGGCTAGCAATCAGCCCCAGCATTTT

V gene: TRBV5-5
D gene: -
clone size: -
J gene: TRBJ1-5
CDR3 protein: CASSLQGNQPQHF
CDR3 DNA: TGTGCCAGCAGCTTGCAGGGAAATCAGCCCCAGCATTTT

V gene: TRBV5-1
D gene: -
clone size: -
J gene: TRBJ1-1
CDR3 protein: CASSLAGVPNTEAFF
CDR3 DNA: TGCGCCAGCAGCTTGGCCGGGGTCCCGAACACTGAAGCTTTCTTT

V gene: TRBV5-1
D gene: -
clone size: -
J gene: TRBJ2-1
CDR3 protein: CASSPGQDYQFF
CDR3 DNA: TGCGCCAGCAGCCCAGGCCAGGACTATCAGTTCTTC

V gene: TRBV7-9
D gene: TRBD1
clone size: few
J gene: TRBJ2-7
CDR3 protein: CASSAPGQGMYEQYF
CDR3 DNA: TGTGCCAGCAGCGCTCCGGGACAGGGGATGTACGAGCAGTACTTC

V gene: TRBV6-1
D gene: -
clone size: -
J gene: TRBJ1-5
CDR3 protein: CASSEHRNGNQPQHF
CDR3 DNA: TGTGCCAGCAGTGAACACAGGAATGGCAATCAGCCCCAGCATTTT